Sequencing of this T cell receptor beta chain was carried out in a study of blood T cell repertoires in COVID-19. This clone was detected only a few times. Using immunoSEQ multiplex PCR, the repertoire was profiled, and TCRdb retains in-frame clones only, with some absent. The sample yields approximately 300,000 clones, approximately 82% seen once. Germline V CDR1 and CDR2: MGHDK, SYGVNS. V was cut by 1 base and J by 14 bases, with 11 bases left in between. The CDR3 contains 12 residues. The V gene is TRBV25-1, the J gene TRBJ1-4, with D unresolved. The clonotype was recovered from a woman aged 45-65 years with acute or convalescent COVID-19. Material for sequencing was peripheral blood. CDR3 bases: TGTGCCAGCAGTGAATCCCCAGGCCGCCTGTTTTTT. It codes for CASSESPGRLFF.